The clone carrying this TCR beta chain was counted ten times or more. Trimming removed 2 bases at V and 2 bases at J, with 9 bases between. Germline-derived CDR1 and CDR2 are SGHTA and FQGNSA. This CDR3 comprises 14 residues. This sample was included in a study of regulatory T cells in long-lasting Graves disease. The time point is: newly diagnosed GD, antithyroid drugs for less than 3 months. PBMCs were the source of the RNA used for TCR sequencing. In building TCR beta libraries, iRepertoire HTBI primers were used together with Arm-PCR of CDR3 regions. TCRdb fed the multiplex PCR reads into MiXCR, producing one record per CDR3 protein. The sample has 500,000 to 700,000 distinct CDR3 sequences, roughly 15% seen once. These same data were also listed under a study on T cells in Graves' hyperthyroidism and ophthalmopathy.

Material: peripheral blood mononuclear cells (PBMCs), obtained at new diagnosis, from a patient treated with antithyroid drugs. The clonotype was recovered from a woman aged 25-40 years with Graves disease. The chain recombines TRBV7-2 with TRBJ1-2; D gene unclear. The CDR3 loop is CASSLMGSNYGYTF. CDR3 DNA: TGTGCCAGCAGCTTAATGGGGTCAAACTATGGCTACACCTTC.